This T cell receptor beta chain was identified in a study of blood T cell repertoires in COVID-19. Background on the study: Samples representing acute and convalescent COVID-19 were sourced from the United States, Italy and Spain. Sources were T cells, B-cell-depleted T cells, or PBMCs; the material itself was cDNA or gDNA.

In the original analysis: Quantification of nucleated cells was approximated via reference gene primer amplification. Assay: immunoSEQ multiplex PCR; the TCRdb copy retains only in-frame clones and omits some. For V, J and clone size, that table is used; D and trimming come from the DNA. The table shows about 68,000 clones, with 60% to 80% occurring only once. The CDR3 has 14 residues. CDR1 and CDR2 from the germline V gene are SGHKS and YYEKEE (reference sequence). V was cut by 2 bases and J by 1 base, with 10 bases left in between. Sample: peripheral blood. The chain joins TRBV5-5 to TRBJ2-7; TRBD2 might be the D (5 bases). The TCR originated in a human donor in a cohort sampled during active COVID-19. In DNA form, the CDR3 reads TGTGCCAGCAGCTTCTTACTAGTATCCTACGAGCAGTACGTC. This sequence encodes CASSFLLVSYEQYV.